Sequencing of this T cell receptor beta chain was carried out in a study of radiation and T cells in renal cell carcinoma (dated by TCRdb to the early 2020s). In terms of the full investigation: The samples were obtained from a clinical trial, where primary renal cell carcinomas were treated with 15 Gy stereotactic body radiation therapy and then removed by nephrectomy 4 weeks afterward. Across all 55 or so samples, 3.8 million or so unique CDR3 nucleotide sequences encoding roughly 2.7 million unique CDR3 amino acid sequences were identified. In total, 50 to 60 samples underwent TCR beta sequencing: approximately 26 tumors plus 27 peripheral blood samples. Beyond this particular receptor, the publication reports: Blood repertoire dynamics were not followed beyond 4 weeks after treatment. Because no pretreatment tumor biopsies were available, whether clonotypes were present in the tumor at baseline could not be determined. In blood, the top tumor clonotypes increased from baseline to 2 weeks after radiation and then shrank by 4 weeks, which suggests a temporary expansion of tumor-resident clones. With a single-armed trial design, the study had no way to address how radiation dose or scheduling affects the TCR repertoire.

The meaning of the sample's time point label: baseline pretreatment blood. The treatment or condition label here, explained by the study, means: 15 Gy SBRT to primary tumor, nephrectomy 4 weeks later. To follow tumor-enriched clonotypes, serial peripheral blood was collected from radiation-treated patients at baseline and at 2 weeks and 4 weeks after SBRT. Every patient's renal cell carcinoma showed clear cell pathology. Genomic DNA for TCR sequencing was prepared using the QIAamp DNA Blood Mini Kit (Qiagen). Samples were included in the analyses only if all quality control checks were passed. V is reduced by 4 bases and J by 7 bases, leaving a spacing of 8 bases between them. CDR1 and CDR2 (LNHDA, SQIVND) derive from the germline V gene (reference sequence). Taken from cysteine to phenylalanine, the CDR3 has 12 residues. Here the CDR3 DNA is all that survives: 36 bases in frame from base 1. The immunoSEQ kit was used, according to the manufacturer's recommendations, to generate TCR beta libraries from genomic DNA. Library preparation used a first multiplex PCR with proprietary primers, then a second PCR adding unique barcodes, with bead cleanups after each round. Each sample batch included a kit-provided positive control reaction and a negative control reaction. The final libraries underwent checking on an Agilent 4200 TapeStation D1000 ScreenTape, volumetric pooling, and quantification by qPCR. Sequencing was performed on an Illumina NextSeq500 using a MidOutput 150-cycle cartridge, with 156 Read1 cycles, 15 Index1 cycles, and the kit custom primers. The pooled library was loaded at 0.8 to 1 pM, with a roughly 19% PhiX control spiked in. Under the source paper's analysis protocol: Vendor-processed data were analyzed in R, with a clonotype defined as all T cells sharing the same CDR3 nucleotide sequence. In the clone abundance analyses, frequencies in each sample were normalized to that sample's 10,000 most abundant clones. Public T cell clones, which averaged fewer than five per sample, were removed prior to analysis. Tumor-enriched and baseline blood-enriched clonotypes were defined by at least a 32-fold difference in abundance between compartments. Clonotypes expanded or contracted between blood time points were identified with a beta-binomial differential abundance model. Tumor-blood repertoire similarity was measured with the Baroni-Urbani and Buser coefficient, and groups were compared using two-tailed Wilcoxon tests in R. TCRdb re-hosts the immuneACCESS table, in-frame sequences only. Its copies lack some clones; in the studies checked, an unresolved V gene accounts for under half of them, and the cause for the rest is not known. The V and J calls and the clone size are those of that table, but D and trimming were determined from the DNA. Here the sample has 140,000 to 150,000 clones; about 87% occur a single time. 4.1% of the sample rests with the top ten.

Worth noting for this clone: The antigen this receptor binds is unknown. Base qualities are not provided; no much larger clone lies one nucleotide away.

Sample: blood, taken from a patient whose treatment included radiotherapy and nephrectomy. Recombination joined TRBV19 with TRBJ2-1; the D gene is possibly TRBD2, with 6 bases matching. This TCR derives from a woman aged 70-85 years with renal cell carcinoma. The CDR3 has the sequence CASSTGENEQFF. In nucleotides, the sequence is TGTGCCAGTAGTACGGGGGAGAATGAGCAGTTCTTC.